This section outlines one TCR beta chain sequence together with its context. The CDR3 has 16 residues. The V gene's germline CDR1 is MRHNA and CDR2 SNTAGT. With 2 bases removed from V and 1 base from J, the gap between germline ends came to 15 bases. Per the original methods: Reference gene primer amplification yielded estimated nucleated cell counts. TCRdb's copy holds only in-frame clones and misses some; the assay was immunoSEQ multiplex PCR. V, J and clone size are taken as reported in that table, and D and trimming were inferred from the DNA itself. The table has about 160,000 clones, about 85% seen once. The data were taken from a study of blood T cell repertoires in COVID-19. Across the study: From the United States, Italy and Spain came samples of acute and convalescent COVID-19. The cDNA or gDNA used as material had been derived from T cells, B-cell-depleted T cells, or PBMCs.

The TCR was taken from a man aged 35-49 years with acute or convalescent COVID-19. The chain uses TRBV6-4 and TRBJ2-7, with unresolved D. Sequences were obtained from peripheral blood. The chain's CDR3 is CASSDPSQATSYEQYF. The CDR3 nucleotides read TGTGCCAGCAGTGACCCGAGCCAGGCAACATCCTACGAGCAGTACTTC.